Following are 6 T cell receptor beta chains from one sample sequenced in a study of blood T cells in healthy people across ages. Primed by a sample-barcoded 5' primer and a J-beta primer mix, a second PCR proceeded for roughly 6 to 12 cycles. TCRdb called the 5' RACE reads again in MiXCR, with one record for every CDR3 protein. The sample consists of hundreds of thousands of distinct CDR3 sequences, around 21% of them appearing once. The sequencing sample was made of blood. The receptors here all came from a man between 70 and 80 years old in good health.

This clonotype showed up just a few times. The V call is TRBV5-1, the J call TRBJ2-2; 7 bases map to TRBD1. CDR1 is SGHRS and CDR2 is YFSETQ in the germline V gene. The V gene end was trimmed by 6 bases and the J gene end by 6 bases; junction bases not matched to a gene: 8. The CDR3 is made up of 14 amino acids. CDR3 sequence reads: CASNLDRAAGELFF. The CDR3 DNA reads TGCGCCAGCAATCTCGACAGGGCGGCCGGGGAGCTGTTTTTT. Filled out from reference TRBV5-1 and TRBJ2-2, the complete variable domain reads KAGVTQTPRYLIKTRGQQVTLSCSPISGHRSVSWYQQTPGQGLQFLFEYFSETQRNKGNFPGRFSGRQFSNSRSEMNVSTLELGDSALYLCASNLDRAAGELFFGEGSRLTVL.

This clonotype has just a few counts. The CDR3 nucleotides read TGTGCCAGCAGCTTATCAGGGGCAACGAATGGCTACACCTTC. This codes for CASSLSGATNGYTF. The J gene is TRBJ1-2, the V gene TRBV7-9; D possibly corresponds to TRBD1 (6 bases). Germline V lookup: CDR1 SEHNR, CDR2 FQNEAQ (reference sequence). This CDR3 is 14 amino acids long. Trimming pared 2 bases from V and 6 bases from J, leaving 13 bases between.

The chain joins TRBV7-2 to TRBJ2-5; 10 bases line up with TRBD2. Judging by the DNA end, TRBJ2-7 fits better; the J call may be wrong. From germline, CDR1 is SGHTA and CDR2 FQGNSA. The CDR3 length is 15 residues. CDR3 region: CASSAGLAEYYEQYF. CDR3 nucleotide sequence: TGTGCCAGCAGCGCCGGACTAGCGGAGTACTACGAGCAGTACTTC.

This clonotype has a handful of counts. This chain joins TRBV7-8 and TRBJ2-5, with a tentative D call TRBD1 (5 bases). Trimming stripped 5 bases from V and 4 bases from J, with 11 bases between. CDR1 is SGHVS, CDR2 FQNEAQ, per germline. This CDR3 is 13 amino acids long. In DNA, the CDR3 is TGTGCCAGCAGCCGAGGACATGGAGAGACCCAGTACTTC. Translating it yields CASSRGHGETQYF.

The chain has TRBV7-6 and TRBJ2-7; TRBD2 might be the D (6 bases). V dropped 3 bases and J dropped 6 bases, with 15 bases sitting between them. Germline assignment: CDR1 SGHVS and CDR2 FNYEAQ. This CDR3 region has 14 residues. CDR3 sequence: CASSLEGGRLEQYF. The CDR3 DNA is TGTGCCAGCAGCTTGGAGGGAGGCCGCCTCGAGCAGTACTTC. Supplemented by reference TRBV7-6 and TRBJ2-7, the full variable domain reads GAGVSQSPRYKVTKRGQDVALRCDPISGHVSLYWYRQALGQGPEFLTYFNYEAQQDKSGLPNDRFSAERPEGSISTLTIQRTEQRDSAMYRCASSLEGGRLEQYFGPGTRLTVT.

In its sample, this clonotype was seen once. The chain recombines TRBV9 with TRBJ2-5; D uncertain. The J call may be faulty, since TRBJ2-1 better matches the DNA end. The CDR3 has 14 residues. Germline V CDR1 and CDR2: SGDLS, YYNGEE. The CDR3 sequence is CASSVSLTTGEQFF. The CDR3 nucleotides read TGTGCCAGCAGCGTTTCCCTCACCACCGGGGAGCAGTTCTTC.